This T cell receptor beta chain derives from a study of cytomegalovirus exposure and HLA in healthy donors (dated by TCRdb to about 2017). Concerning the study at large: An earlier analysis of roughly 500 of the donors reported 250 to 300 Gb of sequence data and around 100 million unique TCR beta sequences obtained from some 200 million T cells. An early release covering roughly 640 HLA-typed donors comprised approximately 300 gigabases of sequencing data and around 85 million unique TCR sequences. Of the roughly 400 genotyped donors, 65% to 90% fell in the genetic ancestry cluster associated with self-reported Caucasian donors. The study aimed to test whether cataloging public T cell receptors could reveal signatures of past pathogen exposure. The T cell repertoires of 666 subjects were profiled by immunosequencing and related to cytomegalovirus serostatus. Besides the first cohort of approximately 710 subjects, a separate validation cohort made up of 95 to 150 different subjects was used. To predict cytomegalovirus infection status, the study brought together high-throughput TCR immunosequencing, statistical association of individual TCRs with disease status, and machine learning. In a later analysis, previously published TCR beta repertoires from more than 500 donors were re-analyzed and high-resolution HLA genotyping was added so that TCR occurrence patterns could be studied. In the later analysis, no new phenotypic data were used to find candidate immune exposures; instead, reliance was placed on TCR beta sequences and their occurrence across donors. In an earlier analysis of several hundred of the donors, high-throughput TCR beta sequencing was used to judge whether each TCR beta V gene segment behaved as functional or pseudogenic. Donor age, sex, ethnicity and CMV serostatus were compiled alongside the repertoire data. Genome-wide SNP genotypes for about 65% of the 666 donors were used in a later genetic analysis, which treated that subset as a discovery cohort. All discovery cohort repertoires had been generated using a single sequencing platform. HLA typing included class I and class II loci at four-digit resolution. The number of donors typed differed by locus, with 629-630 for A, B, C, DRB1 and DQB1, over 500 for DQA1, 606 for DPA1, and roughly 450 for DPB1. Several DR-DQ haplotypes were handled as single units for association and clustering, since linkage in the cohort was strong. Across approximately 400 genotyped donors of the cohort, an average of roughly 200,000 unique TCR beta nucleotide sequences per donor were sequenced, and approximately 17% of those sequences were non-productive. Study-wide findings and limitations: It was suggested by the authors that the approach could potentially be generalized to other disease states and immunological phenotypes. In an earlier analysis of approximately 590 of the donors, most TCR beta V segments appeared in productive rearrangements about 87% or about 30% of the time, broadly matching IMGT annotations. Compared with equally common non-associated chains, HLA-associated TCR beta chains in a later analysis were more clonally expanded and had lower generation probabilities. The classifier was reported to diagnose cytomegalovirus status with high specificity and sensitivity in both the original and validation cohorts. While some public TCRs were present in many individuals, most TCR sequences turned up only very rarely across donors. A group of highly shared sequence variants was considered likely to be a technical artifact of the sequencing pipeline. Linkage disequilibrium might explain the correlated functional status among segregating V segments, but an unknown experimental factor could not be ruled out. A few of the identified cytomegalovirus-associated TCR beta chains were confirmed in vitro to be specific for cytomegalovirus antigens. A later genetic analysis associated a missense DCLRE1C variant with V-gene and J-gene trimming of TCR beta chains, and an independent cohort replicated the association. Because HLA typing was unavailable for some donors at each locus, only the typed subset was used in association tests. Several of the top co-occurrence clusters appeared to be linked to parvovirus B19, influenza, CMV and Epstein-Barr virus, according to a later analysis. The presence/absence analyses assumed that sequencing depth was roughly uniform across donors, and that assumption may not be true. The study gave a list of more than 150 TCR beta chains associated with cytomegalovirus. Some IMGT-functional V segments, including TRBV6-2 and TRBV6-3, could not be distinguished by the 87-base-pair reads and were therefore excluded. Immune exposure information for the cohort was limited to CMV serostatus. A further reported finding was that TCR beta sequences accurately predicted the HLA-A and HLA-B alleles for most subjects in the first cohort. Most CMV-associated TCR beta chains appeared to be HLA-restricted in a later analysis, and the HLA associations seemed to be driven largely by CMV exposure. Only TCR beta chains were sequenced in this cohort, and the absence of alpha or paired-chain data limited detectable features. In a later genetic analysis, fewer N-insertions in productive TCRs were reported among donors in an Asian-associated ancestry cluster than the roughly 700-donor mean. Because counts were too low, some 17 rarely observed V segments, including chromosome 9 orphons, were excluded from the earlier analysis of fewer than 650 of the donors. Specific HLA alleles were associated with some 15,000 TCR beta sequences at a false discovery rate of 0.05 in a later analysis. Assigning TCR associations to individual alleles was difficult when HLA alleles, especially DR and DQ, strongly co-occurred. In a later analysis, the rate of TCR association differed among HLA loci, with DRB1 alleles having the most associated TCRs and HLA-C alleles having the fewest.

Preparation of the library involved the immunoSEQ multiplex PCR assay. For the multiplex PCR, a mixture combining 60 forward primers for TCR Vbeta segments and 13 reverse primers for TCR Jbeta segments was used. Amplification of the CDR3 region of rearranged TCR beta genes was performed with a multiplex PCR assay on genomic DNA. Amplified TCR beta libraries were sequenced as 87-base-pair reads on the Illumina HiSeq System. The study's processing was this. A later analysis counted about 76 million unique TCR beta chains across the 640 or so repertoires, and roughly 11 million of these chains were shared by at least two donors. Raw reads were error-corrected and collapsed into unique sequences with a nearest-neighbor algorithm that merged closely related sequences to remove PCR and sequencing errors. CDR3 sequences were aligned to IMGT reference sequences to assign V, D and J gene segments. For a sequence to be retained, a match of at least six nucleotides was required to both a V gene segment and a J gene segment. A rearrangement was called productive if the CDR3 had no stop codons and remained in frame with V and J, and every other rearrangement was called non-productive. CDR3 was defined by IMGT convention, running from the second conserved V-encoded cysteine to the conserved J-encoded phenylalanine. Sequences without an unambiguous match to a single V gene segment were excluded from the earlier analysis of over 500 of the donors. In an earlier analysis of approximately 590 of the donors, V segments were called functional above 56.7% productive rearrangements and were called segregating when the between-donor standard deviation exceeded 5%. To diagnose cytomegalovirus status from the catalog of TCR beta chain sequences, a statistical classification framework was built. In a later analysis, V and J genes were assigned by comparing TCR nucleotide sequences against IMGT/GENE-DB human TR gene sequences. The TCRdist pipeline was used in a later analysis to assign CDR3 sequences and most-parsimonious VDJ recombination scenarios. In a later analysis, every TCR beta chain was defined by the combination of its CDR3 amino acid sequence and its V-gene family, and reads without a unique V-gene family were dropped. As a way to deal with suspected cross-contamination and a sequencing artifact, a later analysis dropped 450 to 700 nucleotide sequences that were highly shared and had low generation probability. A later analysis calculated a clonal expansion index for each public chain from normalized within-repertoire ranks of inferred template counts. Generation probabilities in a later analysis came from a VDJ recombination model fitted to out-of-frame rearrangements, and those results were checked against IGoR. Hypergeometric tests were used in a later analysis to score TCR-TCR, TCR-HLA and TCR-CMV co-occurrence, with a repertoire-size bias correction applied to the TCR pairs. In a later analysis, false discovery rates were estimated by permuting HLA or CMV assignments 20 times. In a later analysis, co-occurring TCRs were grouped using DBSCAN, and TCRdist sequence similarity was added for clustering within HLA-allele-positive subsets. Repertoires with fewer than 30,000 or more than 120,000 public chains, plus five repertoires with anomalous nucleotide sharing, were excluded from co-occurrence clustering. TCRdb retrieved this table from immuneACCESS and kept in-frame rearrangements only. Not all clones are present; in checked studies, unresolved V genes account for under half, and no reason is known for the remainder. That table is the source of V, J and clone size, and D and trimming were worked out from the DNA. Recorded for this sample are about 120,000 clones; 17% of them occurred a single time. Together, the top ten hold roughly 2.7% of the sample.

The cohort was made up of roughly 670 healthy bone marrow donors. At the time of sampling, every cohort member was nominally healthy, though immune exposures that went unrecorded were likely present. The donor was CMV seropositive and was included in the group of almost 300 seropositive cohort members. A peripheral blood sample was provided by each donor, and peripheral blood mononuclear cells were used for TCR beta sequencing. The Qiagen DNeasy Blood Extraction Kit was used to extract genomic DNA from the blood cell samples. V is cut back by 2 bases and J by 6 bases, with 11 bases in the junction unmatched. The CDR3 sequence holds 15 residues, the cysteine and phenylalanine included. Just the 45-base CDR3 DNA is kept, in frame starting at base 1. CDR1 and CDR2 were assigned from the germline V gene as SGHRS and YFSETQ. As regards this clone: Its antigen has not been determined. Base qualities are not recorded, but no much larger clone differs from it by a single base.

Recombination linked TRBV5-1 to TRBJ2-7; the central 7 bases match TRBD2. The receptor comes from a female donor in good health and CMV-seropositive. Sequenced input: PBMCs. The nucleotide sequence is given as TGCGCCAGCAGCTTAGATGGGGCGGGAGTCCTCGAGCAGTACTTC. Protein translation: CASSLDGAGVLEQYF.